Below, one T cell receptor (beta chain) is given with its context. This sample is part of a study of blood T cell repertoires in COVID-19. Turning to the study itself: The United States, Italy and Spain supplied acute and convalescent COVID-19 samples. Sample material is recorded as cDNA or gDNA derived from T cells, B-cell-depleted T cells, or PBMCs.

CDR3 length equals 11 residues. Germline CDR1 reads GTSNPN; CDR2 reads SVGIG (reference sequence). Trimming shortened V by 4 bases and J by 10 bases, and 13 bases separated the two germline ends. Under the authors' procedure: Quantification of nucleated cells was approximated via reference gene primer amplification. Measured with immunoSEQ multiplex PCR; TCRdb has only the in-frame clones, and not every one. V, J and clone size are taken as reported in that table, and D and trimming were inferred from the DNA itself. Of more than 85,000 clones in the sample, around four fifths were seen once. The sequence was obtained from a man between 65 and 85 years old with acute or convalescent COVID-19. The sequenced sample was peripheral blood. The chain has TRBV30 and TRBJ1-1; D may be TRBD1 (5 bases). The CDR3 DNA follows: TGTGCCTGGACAGTGGGGCCTGCAGCTTTCTTT. Translating gives CAWTVGPAAFF. The whole variable domain, remainder taken from reference TRBV30 and TRBJ1-1, is SQTIHQWPATLVQPVGSPLSLECTVEGTSNPNLYWYRQAAGRGLQLLFYSVGIGQISSEVPQNLSASRPQDRQFILSSKKLLLSDSGFYLCAWTVGPAAFFGQGTRLTVV.